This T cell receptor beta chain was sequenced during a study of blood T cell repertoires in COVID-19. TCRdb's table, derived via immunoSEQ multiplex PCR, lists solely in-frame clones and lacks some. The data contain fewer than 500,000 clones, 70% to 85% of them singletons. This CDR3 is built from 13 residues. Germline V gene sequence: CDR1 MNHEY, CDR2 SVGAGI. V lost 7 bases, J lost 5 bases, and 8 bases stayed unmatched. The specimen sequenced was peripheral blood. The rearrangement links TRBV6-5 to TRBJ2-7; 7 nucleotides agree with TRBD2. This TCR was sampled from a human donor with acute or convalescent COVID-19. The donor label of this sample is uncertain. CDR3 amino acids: CASTGRSADEQYF. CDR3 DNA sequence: TGTGCCAGCACCGGGAGGAGCGCGGACGAGCAGTACTTC.